A single T cell receptor (beta chain) is shown here with its context. Its binding antigen is unknown. Nothing much larger sits one base from this clone, and base qualities are not available. Patients with autoimmune disease history or receiving systemic immunosuppression were excluded from the trial. Peripheral blood for TCR sequencing was collected from all dose cohorts at baseline, on cycle 4 day 1, and on cycle 7 day 1. The samples were taken from a phase I, first-in-human, multicenter, open-label dose-escalation trial of ivuxolimab. Adults with locally advanced or metastatic melanoma, renal cell, hepatocellular, or head and neck squamous cell carcinoma were enrolled in the trial. Before TCR sequencing, CD4+ T cells and CD8+ T cells from peripheral blood were sorted into separate populations. Genomic DNA was isolated from the sorted cells so that the TCRbeta CDR3 region could be sequenced. TCRbeta CDR3 regions were sequenced using the immunoSEQ Assay. This is the immuneACCESS table as TCRdb keeps it, with only in-frame sequences that have V and J called. A part of the clones is gone; compared with another copy, unresolved V genes explain less than half, and the rest is unexplained. Counted in this sample were about 79,000 clones; 80% to 90% of them appeared once. The ten largest clones represent over 4% of the sample.

Ends trimmed: V by 2 bases, J by 5 bases; bases unmatched to a gene: 8. The CDR3 measures 16 amino acids from cysteine to phenylalanine. Solely the CDR3 DNA is kept, with 48 bases framed from the first base. CDR1 and CDR2 (MDHEN, SYDVKM) derive from the germline V gene. This sample stems from a study of OX40 agonist ivuxolimab in advanced cancers. At the level of the whole study: Ivuxolimab was a fully human IgG2 agonistic monoclonal antibody targeting the costimulatory receptor OX40 (CD134). Intravenous ivuxolimab was administered to patients every 2 weeks at six dose levels: 0.01, 0.1, 0.3, 1.5, 3 and 10 mg/kg. Of the 52 patients in dose escalation, some 20 had hepatocellular carcinoma, some 15 had melanoma, 9 had renal cell carcinoma and 9 had head and neck cancer. In the dose-escalation cohort, 70% to 90% of patients were male, and the mean age was roughly 60 years with a range of roughly 20 to 85. Patients were allowed to have had prior anti-PD-1, anti-PD-L1 or anti-CTLA-4 therapy, and 40% to 45% of the dose-escalation patients had previously received checkpoint inhibitors. Three dose-escalation patients achieved partial responses, one with hepatocellular carcinoma and two with cutaneous melanoma. The purpose of peripheral TCRbeta sequencing was to test whether ivuxolimab changed TCR sequence diversity and led to clonal T-cell expansion. The paper reports the monotherapy dose-escalation portion (N ≈ 50 patients) of the phase I ivuxolimab trial.

What the work shows at the level of the full study, not this receptor alone: At doses of 0.1 to 3.0 mg/kg, clonal expansion of both CD4+ and CD8+ blood T cells was observed from baseline to week 6. In the 0.1-3.0 mg/kg groups, partial responders had among the lowest normalized peripheral clonal expansion, particularly in CD8+ T cells. The antigen specificity of the peripheral T cells that underwent clonal expansion was not determined. Low levels of normalized T-cell clonal expansion were also seen in some patients who did not respond. After ivuxolimab, CD8+ T cells had more expanded clones than CD4+ T cells on average.

The sequence was obtained from an adult with an advanced solid tumor such as melanoma, head and neck, liver or kidney cancer. The V and J genes are TRBV28 and TRBJ1-4, and TRBD1 aligns with 7 junction nucleotides. The sample in question was CD4+ or CD8+ T cells sorted from blood, obtained in a trial of the OX40 agonist ivuxolimab. This receptor carries the CDR3 CASSLRQTGQNEKLFF. Here is the DNA: TGTGCCAGCAGTTTACGCCAGACAGGGCAGAATGAAAAACTGTTTTTT.